What follows describes a single TCR beta chain. These data are taken from a study of identical twins. MiXCR, applied by TCRdb to the 5' RACE reads, yields one record per CDR3 protein. The sample yields hundreds of thousands of distinct CDR3 sequences, 5.5% to 6.5% seen once. Sequencing was done on a sample of naive T cells sorted from blood. This receptor was taken from a man in his late teens or twenties in good health.

The CDR3 DNA sequence: TGTGCCAGCATGACGGGACAGGGGGTCTGGGAGCAGTACTTC. This gives the protein CASMTGQGVWEQYF. The rearrangement uses TRBV28 and TRBJ2-7, with 11 bases identical to TRBD1. The germline gives CDR1 MDHEN, CDR2 SYDVKM. This CDR3 is built from 14 residues. The V and J ends lost 7 bases and 7 bases, in that order; junction bases with no gene match: 9.